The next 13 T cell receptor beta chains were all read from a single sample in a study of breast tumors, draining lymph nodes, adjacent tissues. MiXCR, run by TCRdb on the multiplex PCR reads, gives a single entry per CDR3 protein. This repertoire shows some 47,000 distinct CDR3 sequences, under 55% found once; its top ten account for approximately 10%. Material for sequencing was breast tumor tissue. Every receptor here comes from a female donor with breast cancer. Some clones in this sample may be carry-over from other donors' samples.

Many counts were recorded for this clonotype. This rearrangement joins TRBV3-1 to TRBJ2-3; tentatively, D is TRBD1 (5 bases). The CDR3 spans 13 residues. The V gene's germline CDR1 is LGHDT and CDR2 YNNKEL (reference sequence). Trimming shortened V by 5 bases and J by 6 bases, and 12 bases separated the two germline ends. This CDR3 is CASSKRGGDTQYF. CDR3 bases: TGTGCCAGCAGCAAAAGGGGTGGCGATACGCAGTATTTT.

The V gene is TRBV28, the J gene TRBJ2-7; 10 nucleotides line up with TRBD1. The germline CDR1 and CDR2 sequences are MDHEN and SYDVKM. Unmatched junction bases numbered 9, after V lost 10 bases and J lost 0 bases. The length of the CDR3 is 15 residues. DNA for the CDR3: TGTGCCACCGACTCCCGGGACAGGGGCTCCTACGAGCAGTACTTC. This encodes CATDSRDRGSYEQYF.

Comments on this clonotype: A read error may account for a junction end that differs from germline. CDR3 region: CASRRTAGANGQFF. Written as DNA, the CDR3 is TGTGCTAGCAGAAGGACAGCGGGAGCCAATGGGCAGTTCTTC. The J gene is TRBJ2-1, the V gene TRBV6-5; 8 bases align to TRBD2. From germline, CDR1 is MNHEY and CDR2 SVGAGI. CDR3 length: 14 residues.

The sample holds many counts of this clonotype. DNA for the CDR3: TGTGCCAGCAGTCACCTCTACAATGAGCAGTTCTTC. Protein sequence: CASSHLYNEQFF. The gene calls are TRBV6-2 or TRBV6-3 and TRBJ2-1; unclear D gene. The germline V gene has CDR1 MNHEY and CDR2 SVGEGT. The CDR3 length is 12 residues. V was shortened by 5 bases and J by 3 bases, with 5 bases between the two germline ends.

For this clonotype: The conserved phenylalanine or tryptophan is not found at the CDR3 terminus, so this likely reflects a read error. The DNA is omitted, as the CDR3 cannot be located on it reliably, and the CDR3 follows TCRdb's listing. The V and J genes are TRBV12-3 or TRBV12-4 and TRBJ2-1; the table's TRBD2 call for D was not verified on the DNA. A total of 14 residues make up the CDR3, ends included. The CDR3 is CASSFGGGIDEQSV.

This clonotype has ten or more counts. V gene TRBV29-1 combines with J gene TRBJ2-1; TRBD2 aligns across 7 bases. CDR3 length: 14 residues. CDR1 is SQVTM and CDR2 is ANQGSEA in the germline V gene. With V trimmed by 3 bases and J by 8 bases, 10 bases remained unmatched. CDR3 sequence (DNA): TGCAGCGTTGATGGCGGGGGAGCTGGCCATGAGCAGTTCTTC. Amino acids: CSVDGGGAGHEQFF.

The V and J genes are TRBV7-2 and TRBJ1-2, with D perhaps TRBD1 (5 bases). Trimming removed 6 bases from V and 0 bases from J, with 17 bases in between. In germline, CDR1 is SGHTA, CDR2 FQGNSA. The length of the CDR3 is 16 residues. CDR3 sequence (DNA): TGTGCCAGCAGGTACGCCGGGACTAGCTCTAACTATGGCTACACCTTC. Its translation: CASRYAGTSSNYGYTF.

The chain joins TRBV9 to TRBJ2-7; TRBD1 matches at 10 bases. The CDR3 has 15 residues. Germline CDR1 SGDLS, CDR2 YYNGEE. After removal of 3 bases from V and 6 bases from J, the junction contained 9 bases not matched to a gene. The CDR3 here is CASSESGTGAVEQYF. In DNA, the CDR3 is TGTGCCAGCAGCGAGTCGGGGACAGGGGCGGTCGAGCAGTACTTC.

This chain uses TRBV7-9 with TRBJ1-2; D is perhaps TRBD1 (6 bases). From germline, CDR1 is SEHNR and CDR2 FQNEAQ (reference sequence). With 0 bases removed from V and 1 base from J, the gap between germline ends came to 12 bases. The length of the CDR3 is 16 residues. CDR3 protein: CASSLAGGAHNYGYTF. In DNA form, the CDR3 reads TGTGCCAGCAGCTTAGCGGGGGGGGCTCATAACTATGGCTACACCTTC.

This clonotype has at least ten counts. The chain's CDR3 is CASTPGLSSYEQYF. The CDR3 DNA follows: TGTGCCAGCACCCCGGGACTGAGCTCCTACGAGCAGTACTTC. This chain joins TRBV7-2 and TRBJ2-7, with D perhaps TRBD2 (6 bases). This CDR3 spans 14 amino acids. Looked up from germline, CDR1 is SGHTA and CDR2 is FQGNSA. Trimming shortened V by 7 bases and J by 0 bases, and 13 bases separated the two germline ends.

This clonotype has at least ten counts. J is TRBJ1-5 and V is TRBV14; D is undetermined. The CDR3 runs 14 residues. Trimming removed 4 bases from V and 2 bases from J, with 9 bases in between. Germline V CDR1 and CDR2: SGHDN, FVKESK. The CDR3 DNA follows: TGTGCCAGCAGCCGACGGGGAGGCAATCAGCCCCAGCATTTT. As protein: CASSRRGGNQPQHF.

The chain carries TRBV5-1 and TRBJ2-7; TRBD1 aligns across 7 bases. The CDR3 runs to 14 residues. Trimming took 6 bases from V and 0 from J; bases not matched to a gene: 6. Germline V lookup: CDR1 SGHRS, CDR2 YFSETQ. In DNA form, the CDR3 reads TGCGCCAGCACCCTGACAGGGAGCTCCTACGAGCAGTACTTC. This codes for CASTLTGSSYEQYF.

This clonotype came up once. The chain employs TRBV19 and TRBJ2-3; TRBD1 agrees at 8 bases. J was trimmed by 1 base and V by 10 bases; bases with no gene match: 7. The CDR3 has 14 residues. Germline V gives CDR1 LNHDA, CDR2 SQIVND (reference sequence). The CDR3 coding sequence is TGTGCCACCTACCCGGGACAGGGCACAGATACGCAGTATTTT. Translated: CATYPGQGTDTQYF. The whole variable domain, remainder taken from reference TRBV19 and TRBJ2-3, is DGGITQSPKYLFRKEGQNVTLSCEQNLNHDAMYWYRQDPGQGLRLIYYSQIVNDFQKGDIAEGYSVSREKKESFPLTVTSAQKNPTAFYLCATYPGQGTDTQYFGPGTRLTVL.